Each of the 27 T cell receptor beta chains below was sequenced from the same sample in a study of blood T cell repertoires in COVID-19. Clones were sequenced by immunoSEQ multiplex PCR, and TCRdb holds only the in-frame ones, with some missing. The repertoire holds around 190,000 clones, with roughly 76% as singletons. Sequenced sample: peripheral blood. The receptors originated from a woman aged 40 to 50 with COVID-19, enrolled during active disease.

The CDR3 nucleotides read TGTGCCAGCAGCCGGGGGGAAGGAAACACCATATATTTT. Its translation is CASSRGEGNTIYF. The rearrangement joins TRBV3-1 (or the pseudogene TRBV3-2) to TRBJ1-3, with a weak D call TRBD1 (5 bases). V gave up 4 bases and J gave up 4 bases, with 8 bases separating them. The CDR3 has 13 residues. The germline V gene has CDR1 LGHDT and CDR2 YNNKEL (reference sequence).

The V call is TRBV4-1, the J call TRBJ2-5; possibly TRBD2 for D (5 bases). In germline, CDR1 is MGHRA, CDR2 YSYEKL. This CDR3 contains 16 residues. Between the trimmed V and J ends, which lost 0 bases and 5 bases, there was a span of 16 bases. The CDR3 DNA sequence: TGCGCCAGCAGCCAAGATGTCAGCGCTAGCTCGGAGACCCAGTACTTC. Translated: CASSQDVSASSETQYF.

This CDR3 is CASSASGRARQETQYF. DNA for the CDR3: TGTGCCAGCAGTGCTAGCGGGAGGGCCAGGCAAGAGACCCAGTACTTC. The chain employs TRBV27 and TRBJ2-5, with TRBD2 identical over 12 bases. CDR1 and CDR2 from the germline V gene are MNHEY and SMNVEV (reference sequence). The ends lost 5 bases at V and 2 bases at J; junction bases unmatched: 6. The CDR3 runs 16 residues.

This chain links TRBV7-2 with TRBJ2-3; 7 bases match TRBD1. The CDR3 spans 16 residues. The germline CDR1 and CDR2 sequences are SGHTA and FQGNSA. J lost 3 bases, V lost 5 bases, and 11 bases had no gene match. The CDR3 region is CASSHGRGLGTDTQYF. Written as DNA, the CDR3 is TGTGCCAGCAGCCATGGCAGGGGGTTGGGAACAGATACGCAGTATTTT.

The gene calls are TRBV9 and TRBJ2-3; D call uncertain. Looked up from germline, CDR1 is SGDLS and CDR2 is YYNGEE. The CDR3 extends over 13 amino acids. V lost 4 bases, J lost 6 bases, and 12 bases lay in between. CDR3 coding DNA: TGTGCCAGCAGCACAAGACACCTCGATACGCAGTATTTT. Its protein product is CASSTRHLDTQYF.

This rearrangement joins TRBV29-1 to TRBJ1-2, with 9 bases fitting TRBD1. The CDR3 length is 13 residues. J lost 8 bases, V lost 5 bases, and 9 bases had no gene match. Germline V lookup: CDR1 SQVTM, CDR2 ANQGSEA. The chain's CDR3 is CSVLTGGPQGYTF. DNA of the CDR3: TGCAGCGTTCTGACAGGGGGGCCCCAAGGCTACACCTTC. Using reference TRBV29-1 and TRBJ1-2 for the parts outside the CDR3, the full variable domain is SAVISQKPSRDICQRGTSLTIQCQVDSQVTMMFWYRQQPGQSLTLIATANQGSEATYESGFVIDKFPISRPNLTFSTLTVSNMSPEDSSIYLCSVLTGGPQGYTFGSGTRLTVV.

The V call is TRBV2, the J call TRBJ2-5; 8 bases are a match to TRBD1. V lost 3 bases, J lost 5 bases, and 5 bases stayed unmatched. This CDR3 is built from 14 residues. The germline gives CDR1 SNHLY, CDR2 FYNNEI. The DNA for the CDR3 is TGTGCCAGCAGTGAGGGCAGGGGGCGGGAGACCCAGTACTTC. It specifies CASSEGRGRETQYF.

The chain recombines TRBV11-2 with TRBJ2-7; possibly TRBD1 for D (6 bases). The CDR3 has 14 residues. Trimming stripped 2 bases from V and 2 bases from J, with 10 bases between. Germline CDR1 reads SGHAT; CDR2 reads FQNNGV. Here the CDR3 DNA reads TGTGCCAGCAGCTTAAACAGGGTCGCCTACGAGCAGTACTTC. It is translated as CASSLNRVAYEQYF.

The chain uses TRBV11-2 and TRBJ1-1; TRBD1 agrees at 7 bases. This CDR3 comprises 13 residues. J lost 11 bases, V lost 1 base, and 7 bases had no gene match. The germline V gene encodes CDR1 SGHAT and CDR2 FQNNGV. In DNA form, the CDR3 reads TGTGCCAGCAGCTTAGTCAGGGACAGAGGGGCTTTCTTT. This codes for CASSLVRDRGAFF.

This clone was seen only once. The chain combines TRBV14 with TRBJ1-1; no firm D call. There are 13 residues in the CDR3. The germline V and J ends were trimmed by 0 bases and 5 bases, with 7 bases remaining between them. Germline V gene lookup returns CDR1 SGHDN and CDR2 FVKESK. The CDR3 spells CASSQERVTEAFF. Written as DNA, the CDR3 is TGTGCCAGCAGCCAAGAGAGGGTGACTGAAGCTTTCTTT.

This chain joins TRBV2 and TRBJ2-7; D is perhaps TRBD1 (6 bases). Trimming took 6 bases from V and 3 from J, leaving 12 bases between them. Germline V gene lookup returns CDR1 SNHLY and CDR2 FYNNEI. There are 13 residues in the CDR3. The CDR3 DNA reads TGTGCCAGCAGGTCTGACAGGAACTACGAGCAGTACTTC. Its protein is CASRSDRNYEQYF.

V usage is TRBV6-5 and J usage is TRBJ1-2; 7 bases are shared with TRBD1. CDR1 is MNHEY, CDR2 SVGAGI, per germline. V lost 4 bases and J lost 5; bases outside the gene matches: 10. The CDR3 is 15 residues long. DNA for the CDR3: TGTGCCAGCAGTTCAGGACAGGCCGCCCGGTATGGCTACACCTTC. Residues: CASSSGQAARYGYTF.

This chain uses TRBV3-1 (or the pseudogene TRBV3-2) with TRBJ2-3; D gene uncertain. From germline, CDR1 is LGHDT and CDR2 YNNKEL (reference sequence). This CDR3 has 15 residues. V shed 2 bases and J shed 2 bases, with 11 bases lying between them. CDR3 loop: CASSQSKLYTDTQYF. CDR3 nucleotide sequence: TGTGCCAGCAGCCAATCGAAGCTCTACACAGATACGCAGTATTTT.

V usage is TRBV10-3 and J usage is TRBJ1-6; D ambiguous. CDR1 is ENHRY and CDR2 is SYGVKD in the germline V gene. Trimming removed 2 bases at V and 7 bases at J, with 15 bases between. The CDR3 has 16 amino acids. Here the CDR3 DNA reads TGTGCCATCAGTGAGGCGGCGGCGGGTCGGAATTCACCCCTCCACTTT. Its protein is CAISEAAAGRNSPLHF.

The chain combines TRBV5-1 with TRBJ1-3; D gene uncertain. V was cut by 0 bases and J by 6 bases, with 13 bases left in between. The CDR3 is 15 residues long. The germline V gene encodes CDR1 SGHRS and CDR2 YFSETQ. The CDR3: CASSLVAGGENTIYF. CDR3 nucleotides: TGCGCCAGCAGCTTGGTCGCCGGCGGCGAAAACACCATATATTTT.

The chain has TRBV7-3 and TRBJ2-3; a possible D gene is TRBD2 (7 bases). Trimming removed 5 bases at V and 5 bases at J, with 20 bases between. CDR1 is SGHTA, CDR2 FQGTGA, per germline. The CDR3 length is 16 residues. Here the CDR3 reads CASSASPSGGGDTQYF. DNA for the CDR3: TGTGCCAGCAGCGCTTCCCCCTCGGGGGGCGGAGATACGCAGTATTTT.

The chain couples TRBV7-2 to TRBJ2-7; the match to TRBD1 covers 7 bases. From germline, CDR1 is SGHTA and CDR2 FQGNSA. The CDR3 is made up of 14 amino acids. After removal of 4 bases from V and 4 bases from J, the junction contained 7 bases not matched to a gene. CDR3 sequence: CASSSYRGGYEQYF. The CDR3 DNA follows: TGTGCCAGCAGCTCCTACAGGGGTGGGTACGAGCAGTACTTC.

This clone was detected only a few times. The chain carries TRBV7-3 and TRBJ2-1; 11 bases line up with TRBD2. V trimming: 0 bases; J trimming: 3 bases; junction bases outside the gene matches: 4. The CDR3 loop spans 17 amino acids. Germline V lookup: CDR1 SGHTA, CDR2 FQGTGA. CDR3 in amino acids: CASSLTVAGGLYNEQFF. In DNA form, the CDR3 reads TGTGCCAGCAGCTTAACGGTAGCGGGGGGGCTCTACAATGAGCAGTTCTTC.

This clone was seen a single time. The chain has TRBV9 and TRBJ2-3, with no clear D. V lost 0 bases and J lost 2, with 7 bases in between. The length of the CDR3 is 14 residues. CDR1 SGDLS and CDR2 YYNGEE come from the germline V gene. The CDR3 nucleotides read TGTGCCAGCAGCGTAGGCCGGTTCACAGATACGCAGTATTTT. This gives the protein CASSVGRFTDTQYF.

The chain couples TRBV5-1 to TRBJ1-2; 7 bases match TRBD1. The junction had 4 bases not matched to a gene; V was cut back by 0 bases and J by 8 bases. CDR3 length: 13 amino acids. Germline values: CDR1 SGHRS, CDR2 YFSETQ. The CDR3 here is CASSLGRGDGYTF. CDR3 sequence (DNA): TGCGCCAGCAGCTTGGGCAGGGGGGACGGCTACACCTTC.

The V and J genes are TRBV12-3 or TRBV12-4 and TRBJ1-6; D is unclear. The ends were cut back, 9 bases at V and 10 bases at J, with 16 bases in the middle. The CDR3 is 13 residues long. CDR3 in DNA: TGTGCCAGTACAAGGGCCTGGGAGTCACCCCTCCACTTT. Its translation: CASTRAWESPLHF.

CDR3 in amino acids: CASSATSRGNNEQFF. The DNA for the CDR3 is TGTGCCAGTAGTGCTACTAGCAGAGGAAACAATGAGCAGTTCTTC. The rearrangement joins TRBV19 to TRBJ2-1, with D possibly being TRBD2 (6 bases). This CDR3 is 15 amino acids long. CDR1 and CDR2 from the germline V gene are LNHDA and SQIVND (reference sequence). V dropped 5 bases and J dropped 5 bases, with 16 bases sitting between them.

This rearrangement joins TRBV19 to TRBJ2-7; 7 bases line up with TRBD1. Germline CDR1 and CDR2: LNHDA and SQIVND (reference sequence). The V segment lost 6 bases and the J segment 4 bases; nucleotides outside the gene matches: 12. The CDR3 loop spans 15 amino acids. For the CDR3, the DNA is TGTGCCAGTAGCATACCGCCGGGACAGAATTACGAGCAGTACTTC. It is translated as CASSIPPGQNYEQYF.

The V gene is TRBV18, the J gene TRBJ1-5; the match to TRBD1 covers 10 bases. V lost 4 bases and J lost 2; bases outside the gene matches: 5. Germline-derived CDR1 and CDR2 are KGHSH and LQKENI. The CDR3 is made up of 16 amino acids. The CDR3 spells CASSLFGTGGNQPQHF. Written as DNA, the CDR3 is TGTGCCAGCTCACTCTTCGGGACAGGGGGCAATCAGCCCCAGCATTTT.

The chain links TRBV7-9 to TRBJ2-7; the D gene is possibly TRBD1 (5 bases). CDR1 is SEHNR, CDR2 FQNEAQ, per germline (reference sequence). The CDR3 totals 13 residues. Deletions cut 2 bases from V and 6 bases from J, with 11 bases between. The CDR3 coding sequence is TGTGCCAGCAGCTTACAGGGCAGCGTCGAGCAGTACTTC. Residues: CASSLQGSVEQYF.

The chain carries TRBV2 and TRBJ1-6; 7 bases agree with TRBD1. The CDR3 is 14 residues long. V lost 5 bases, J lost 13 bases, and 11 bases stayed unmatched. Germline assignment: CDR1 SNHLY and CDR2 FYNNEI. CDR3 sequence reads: CASSREQGRTPLHF. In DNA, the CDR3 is TGTGCCAGCAGTAGGGAACAGGGGCGCACGCCCCTCCACTTT.

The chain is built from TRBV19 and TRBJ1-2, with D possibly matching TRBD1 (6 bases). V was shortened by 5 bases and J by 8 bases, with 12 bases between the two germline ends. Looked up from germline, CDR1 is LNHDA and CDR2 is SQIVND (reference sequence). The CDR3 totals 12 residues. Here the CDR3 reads CASSPDRGGYTF. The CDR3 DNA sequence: TGTGCCAGTAGTCCGGACAGAGGGGGCTACACCTTC.